These T cell receptor beta chains were read from a single sample in a study of T cell responses to AZD1222 COVID-19 vaccine. Only in-frame clones appear in the TCRdb table, and some are missing; sequencing was by immunoSEQ multiplex PCR. The data contain just under 90,000 clones, 80% to 90% of them seen just once; the ten biggest clones take up about a tenth. Sequencing was performed on peripheral blood, taken on day 0 of MenACWY control vaccination. These receptors came from an adult in good health. CDR3s include the opening cysteine and the closing phenylalanine or tryptophan. Each record gives: D gene, J gene, clone size, V gene, CDR3 DNA, CDR3 protein. A D gene is named only where the DNA matches it firmly. Expanded clones get a size class; other rows say once, few or many, or leave the size out.

d_call: NA
j_call: TRBJ1-3
clone_size: NA
v_call: TRBV7-9
cdr3_nt: TGTGCCAGCAGCTTGGGTAGAGGACGTCGGGATGGCTCTGGAAACACCATATATTTT
cdr3_aa: CASSLGRGRRDGSGNTIYF

d_call: NA
j_call: TRBJ1-4
clone_size: once
v_call: TRBV5-1
cdr3_nt: TGCGCCAGCACCAAATGGGACTTTAATGAAAAACTGTTTTTT
cdr3_aa: CASTKWDFNEKLFF

d_call: NA
j_call: TRBJ2-7
clone_size: NA
v_call: TRBV7-9
cdr3_nt: TGTGCCAGCAGCCCGAAGGGCCCCTACGAGCAGTACTTC
cdr3_aa: CASSPKGPYEQYF

d_call: NA
j_call: TRBJ1-6
clone_size: NA
v_call: TRBV19
cdr3_nt: TGTGCCAGTAGTGGGGAAGGAACCTCCTTCTCCTATAATTCACCCCTCCACTTT
cdr3_aa: CASSGEGTSFSYNSPLHF

d_call: NA
j_call: TRBJ1-2
clone_size: few
v_call: TRBV5-1
cdr3_nt: TGCGCCAGCAGCCTAGCAGTTCCGGATGGCTACACCTTC
cdr3_aa: CASSLAVPDGYTF

d_call: TRBD1
j_call: TRBJ1-6
clone_size: NA
v_call: TRBV18
cdr3_nt: TGTGCCAGCTCACCTCGGGACAGAGAAAATTCACCCCTCCACTTT
cdr3_aa: CASSPRDRENSPLHF

d_call: NA
j_call: TRBJ2-1
clone_size: NA
v_call: TRBV4-3
cdr3_nt: TGCGCCAGCAGCCAAGATTCCGGGGCGAATGAGCAGTTCTTC
cdr3_aa: CASSQDSGANEQFF

d_call: TRBD1
j_call: TRBJ2-1
clone_size: NA
v_call: TRBV5-1
cdr3_nt: TGCGCCAGCAGCTTAGACCCCGGACAGGCGGCCTACAATGAGCAGTTCTTC
cdr3_aa: CASSLDPGQAAYNEQFF

d_call: NA
j_call: TRBJ2-5
clone_size: NA
v_call: TRBV5-1
cdr3_nt: TGCGCCAGCAGCTTGGCATGGGGGGGCAGCCAAGAGACCCAGTACTTC
cdr3_aa: CASSLAWGGSQETQYF

d_call: NA
j_call: TRBJ1-1
clone_size: NA
v_call: TRBV18
cdr3_nt: TGTGCCAGCTCACCACGGAGCACTGAAGCTTTCTTT
cdr3_aa: CASSPRSTEAFF

d_call: TRBD2
j_call: TRBJ2-1
clone_size: NA
v_call: TRBV5-6
cdr3_nt: TGTGCCAGCAGTCGACCCTTTCTTATGCGGGGGGTAGTCAATGAGCAGTTCTTC
cdr3_aa: CASSRPFLMRGVVNEQFF

d_call: NA
j_call: TRBJ1-2
clone_size: NA
v_call: TRBV7-2
cdr3_nt: TGTGCCAGCAGCTTAGCTTCCGGGACCTACTATGGCTACACCTTC
cdr3_aa: CASSLASGTYYGYTF

d_call: NA
j_call: TRBJ1-2
clone_size: NA
v_call: TRBV6-5
cdr3_nt: TGTGCCAGCAGTTCCGGGGTGAACTATGGCTACACCTTC
cdr3_aa: CASSSGVNYGYTF

d_call: TRBD1
j_call: TRBJ1-1
clone_size: NA
v_call: TRBV4-1
cdr3_nt: TGCGCCAGCAGCCATGGACAGGGCGTCACTGAAGCTTTCTTT
cdr3_aa: CASSHGQGVTEAFF

d_call: TRBD1
j_call: TRBJ1-6
clone_size: NA
v_call: TRBV28
cdr3_nt: TGTGCCAGCAGCTGGACAGGGGAGTGGAATTCACCCCTCCACTTT
cdr3_aa: CASSWTGEWNSPLHF

d_call: NA
j_call: TRBJ2-1
clone_size: NA
v_call: TRBV2
cdr3_nt: TGTGCCAGCAGCCCGACGGGGGTGGGTTTCTACAATGAGCAGTTCTTC
cdr3_aa: CASSPTGVGFYNEQFF

d_call: NA
j_call: TRBJ1-1
clone_size: NA
v_call: TRBV28
cdr3_nt: TGTGCCAGCAGGGATCTATGGGGAGCTTTCTTT
cdr3_aa: CASRDLWGAFF

d_call: TRBD1
j_call: TRBJ1-5
clone_size: once
v_call: TRBV19
cdr3_nt: TGTGCCAGTAGTACCGGACAGGGGCAGCGGCCCCAGCATTTT
cdr3_aa: CASSTGQGQRPQHF

d_call: NA
j_call: TRBJ2-5
clone_size: NA
v_call: TRBV5-4
cdr3_nt: TGTGCCAGCAGCTCCACCAGGGGACAAGAGACCCAGTACTTC
cdr3_aa: CASSSTRGQETQYF

d_call: TRBD1
j_call: TRBJ1-5
clone_size: NA
v_call: TRBV6-2/TRBV6-3
cdr3_nt: TGTGCCAGCAGTAACCGACAGGGGGGCAATCAGCCCCAGCATTTT
cdr3_aa: CASSNRQGGNQPQHF

d_call: TRBD1
j_call: TRBJ1-6
clone_size: few
v_call: TRBV29-1
cdr3_nt: TGCAGCGTTGGGACAGGGCCTAATTCACCCCTCCACTTT
cdr3_aa: CSVGTGPNSPLHF

d_call: TRBD2
j_call: TRBJ2-1
clone_size: NA
v_call: TRBV4-2
cdr3_nt: TGTGCCAGCAGCCCGGGACTAGCGGGGCCCCCGAGCTCCTACAATGAGCAGTTCTTC
cdr3_aa: CASSPGLAGPPSSYNEQFF

d_call: NA
j_call: TRBJ2-2
clone_size: NA
v_call: TRBV5-6
cdr3_nt: TGTGCCAGCAGCCCGGGACTCACGAACACCGGGGAGCTGTTTTTT
cdr3_aa: CASSPGLTNTGELFF

d_call: NA
j_call: TRBJ1-4
clone_size: NA
v_call: TRBV25-1
cdr3_nt: TGTGCCAGCAGTGCCATATGGGGGGGGCATAATGAAAAACTGTTTTTT
cdr3_aa: CASSAIWGGHNEKLFF

d_call: NA
j_call: TRBJ1-4
clone_size: few
v_call: TRBV10-2
cdr3_nt: TGCGCCAGCGCGAGGACAGAGACTAATGAAAAACTGTTTTTT
cdr3_aa: CASARTETNEKLFF

d_call: NA
j_call: TRBJ1-2
clone_size: NA
v_call: TRBV11-1
cdr3_nt: TGTGCCAGCAGCTTAGGACAGTCCTATGGCTACACCTTC
cdr3_aa: CASSLGQSYGYTF

d_call: NA
j_call: TRBJ1-4
clone_size: NA
v_call: TRBV19
cdr3_nt: TGTGCCAGTAGTATCCTAAACGGAAACGAAAAACTGTTTTTT
cdr3_aa: CASSILNGNEKLFF

d_call: NA
j_call: TRBJ1-6
clone_size: once
v_call: TRBV5-1
cdr3_nt: TGCGCCAGCAGCTTGGTGCCGGACAGAACTTCTAATTCACCCCTCCACTTT
cdr3_aa: CASSLVPDRTSNSPLHF

d_call: NA
j_call: TRBJ1-2
clone_size: NA
v_call: TRBV9
cdr3_nt: TGTGCCAGCAGCGTAAATGCGGCAAGGGGTGTTGGTGGCTACACCTTC
cdr3_aa: CASSVNAARGVGGYTF

d_call: NA
j_call: TRBJ2-7
clone_size: few
v_call: TRBV11-2
cdr3_nt: TGTGCCAGCAGCAGGCTGGAGGGGCCAGCACGAGGGCAGTACTTC
cdr3_aa: CASSRLEGPARGQYF